One sample yielded the 18 T cell receptor beta chains listed below, sequenced in a study of PD-1 blockade in classical Hodgkin lymphoma. Assay used: immunoSEQ multiplex PCR; TCRdb lists only in-frame clones, some missing. The repertoire holds fewer than 25,000 clones, 70% to 85% seen once, with around 21% in the top ten. Relapse was seen in all patients after autologous stem cell transplantation, and brentuximab vedotin exposure was variable. This specimen was peripheral blood mononuclear cells (PBMCs), taken at baseline. All receptors derive from a human donor with classical Hodgkin lymphoma.

The rearrangement uses TRBV29-1 and TRBJ2-3, with 8 bases aligning to TRBD1. The CDR3 spans 14 residues. Germline V lookup: CDR1 SQVTM, CDR2 ANQGSEA. V was pared by 7 bases and J by 4 bases, with 10 bases of the junction left unmatched. As DNA, the CDR3 is TGCAGCGCCCGGGGCAGGGGGCAATCAGATACGCAGTATTTT. It specifies CSARGRGQSDTQYF.

The chain links TRBV7-2 to TRBJ1-2, with TRBD1 as a possible D gene (5 bases). The V end was cut by 1 base, the J end by 4 bases, with 13 bases between. Germline CDR1 is SGHTA and CDR2 is FQGNSA. This CDR3 is 15 amino acids long. The CDR3 DNA sequence: TGTGCCAGCAGCTTAGTCGCCAGGGCGTCCTATGGCTACACCTTC. As protein: CASSLVARASYGYTF.

This clone was observed a single time. This sequence joins TRBV5-1 and TRBJ1-2; the D is unclear. The germline V gene encodes CDR1 SGHRS and CDR2 YFSETQ. The CDR3 is made up of 12 amino acids. The V end lost 0 bases, the J end lost 6 bases, and 6 bases lay between the germline ends. For the CDR3, the DNA is TGCGCCAGCAGCTTGGTGGGAAATGGCTACACCTTC. This gives the protein CASSLVGNGYTF. The full variable domain, completed using reference TRBV5-1 and TRBJ1-2, is KAGVTQTPRYLIKTRGQQVTLSCSPISGHRSVSWYQQTPGQGLQFLFEYFSETQRNKGNFPGRFSGRQFSNSRSEMNVSTLELGDSALYLCASSLVGNGYTFGSGTRLTVV.

The chain has TRBV29-1 and TRBJ2-3; D is ambiguous. The CDR3 spans 14 residues. The germline CDR1 and CDR2 sequences are SQVTM and ANQGSEA. Trimming left V 7 bases short and J 0 bases short, with 14 bases between. CDR3 nucleotide sequence: TGCAGCGGGTGGACCCGCCATAGCACAGATACGCAGTATTTT. This codes for CSGWTRHSTDTQYF.

The chain employs TRBV5-6 and TRBJ2-3; D is unresolved. CDR3 length equals 11 residues. Germline lookup yields CDR1 SGHDT and CDR2 YYEEEE. With 0 bases removed from V and 8 bases from J, the gap between germline ends came to 4 bases. The chain's CDR3 is CASSLAGTQYF. DNA for the CDR3: TGTGCCAGCAGCTTGGCCGGTACGCAGTATTTT. Variable domain in full (rest from reference TRBV5-6 and TRBJ2-3): DAGVTQSPTHLIKTRGQQVTLRCSPKSGHDTVSWYQQALGQGPQFIFQYYEEEERQRGNFPDRFSGHQFPNYSSELNVNALLLGDSALYLCASSLAGTQYFGPGTRLTVL.

CDR3: CATSIGSVTSVYNEQFF. In nucleotides, the CDR3 is TGTGCCACCAGCATCGGATCGGTCACTAGCGTCTACAATGAGCAGTTCTTC. This rearrangement joins TRBV15 to TRBJ2-1; TRBD2 agrees at 7 bases. This CDR3 has 17 residues. The junction had 12 bases not matched to a gene; V was cut back by 4 bases and J by 3 bases. Germline loops: CDR1 LNHNV, CDR2 YYDKDF (reference sequence).

The chain employs TRBV30 and TRBJ1-5; TRBD1 matches 9 bases. The CDR3 extends over 13 amino acids. Per germline, CDR1 GTSNPN and CDR2 SVGIG (reference sequence). V lost 6 bases to trimming and J lost 5 bases; unmatched junction nucleotides: 5. The CDR3 DNA is TGTGCCTGTTCCAGACAGGGGGATCAGCCCCAGCATTTT. It yields the protein CACSRQGDQPQHF.

V and J are TRBV5-1 and TRBJ2-7; the match to TRBD1 covers 7 bases. This CDR3 comprises 14 residues. The trim removed 8 bases at V and 1 base at J, leaving 9 bases unmatched. The germline gives CDR1 SGHRS, CDR2 YFSETQ. The CDR3 is CASSDRATSYEQYF. Here the CDR3 DNA reads TGCGCCAGTTCAGACAGGGCGACTTCCTACGAGCAGTACTTC.

In its sample, this clone was seen a few times. The chain links TRBV9 to TRBJ2-1, with a tentative D call TRBD2 (6 bases). V was trimmed by 3 bases and J by 6 bases, leaving 19 bases between them. CDR3 size: 16 residues. Per the germline V gene, CDR1 is SGDLS and CDR2 is YYNGEE. The CDR3 sequence: CASSAPPGLWGNEQFF. The DNA of the CDR3 is TGTGCCAGCAGCGCCCCACCGGGACTCTGGGGCAATGAGCAGTTCTTC. The entire variable domain, with the rest obtained from reference TRBV9 and TRBJ2-1, is as follows: DSGVTQTPKHLITATGQRVTLRCSPRSGDLSVYWYQQSLDQGLQFLIQYYNGEERAKGNILERFSAQQFPDLHSELNLSSLELGDSALYFCASSAPPGLWGNEQFFGPGTRLTVL.

This chain links TRBV7-9 with TRBJ2-5, with D unresolved. Judging by the DNA end, TRBJ2-7 fits better; the J call may be wrong. Germline loops: CDR1 SEHNR, CDR2 FQNEAQ (reference sequence). There are 15 residues in the CDR3. CDR3: CASSPLDGPIYEQYF. CDR3 nucleotide sequence: TGTGCCAGCAGCCCCCTGGACGGTCCAATCTACGAGCAGTACTTC.

By proportion, this clone is medium-sized. Other DNA sequences in the sample encode the same CDR3. CDR3 sequence: CASSSGTGSEKLFF. As DNA, the CDR3 is TGTGCCAGCAGCTCCGGGACAGGGAGTGAAAAACTGTTTTTT. The gene calls are TRBV9 and TRBJ1-4; the match to TRBD1 covers 9 bases. Trimming removed 4 bases from V and 7 bases from J; junction bases left unmatched: 5. This CDR3 has 14 amino acids. Germline-derived CDR1 and CDR2 are SGDLS and YYNGEE.

V usage is TRBV10-3 and J usage is TRBJ1-6, with D hard to call. This CDR3 has 15 amino acids. Germline V gene data show CDR1 as ENHRY and CDR2 as SYGVKD. The V and J ends lost 3 bases and 0 bases respectively, with 6 bases between them. The CDR3 DNA follows: TGTGCCATCAGTGATGGGAGCTCCTATAATTCACCCCTCCACTTT. Encoded protein: CAISDGSSYNSPLHF.

This clone was detected only a few times. The rearrangement links TRBV11-2 to TRBJ1-1; D possibly corresponds to TRBD1 (6 bases). The germline V gene encodes CDR1 SGHAT and CDR2 FQNNGV. Trimming pared 1 base from V and 10 bases from J, leaving 7 bases between. This CDR3 is built from 11 residues. CDR3: CASSLGGRAFF. The CDR3, as DNA: TGTGCCAGCAGCTTAGGGGGGCGAGCTTTCTTT.

This clone came up a few times. This sequence joins TRBV30 and TRBJ2-3; no firm D call. Trimming shortened V by 2 bases and J by 1 base, and 16 bases separated the two germline ends. The CDR3 loop spans 16 amino acids. The V gene's germline CDR1 is GTSNPN and CDR2 SVGIG (reference sequence). CDR3 DNA sequence: TGTGCCTGGAGTTCCCCTCCGGGCGACGGCACAGATACGCAGTATTTT. Protein: CAWSSPPGDGTDTQYF.

V and J are TRBV11-2 and TRBJ2-7, with TRBD1 identical over 9 bases. Germline V gives CDR1 SGHAT, CDR2 FQNNGV. The CDR3 extends over 14 amino acids. The trim removed 5 bases at V and 2 bases at J, leaving 4 bases unmatched. CDR3 DNA sequence: TGTGCCAGCAGCCCCGGGACAGGGACCTACGAGCAGTACTTC. Translated, it gives CASSPGTGTYEQYF.

Concerning this clone: Other DNA sequences within the sample encode an identical CDR3. V and J are TRBV5-1 and TRBJ1-5; tentatively, D is TRBD1 (5 bases). This CDR3 has 14 amino acids. The V gene lost 0 bases and the J gene lost 1 base, with 5 bases spanning the gap. Germline-derived CDR1 and CDR2 are SGHRS and YFSETQ. The CDR3 DNA is TGCGCCAGCAGCTTGGGGGGGAGCAATCAGCCCCAGCATTTT. Its translation is CASSLGGSNQPQHF.

The J gene is TRBJ2-1, the V gene TRBV28, with 16 bases fitting TRBD2. The germline V gene has CDR1 MDHEN and CDR2 SYDVKM. Trimming removed 0 bases from V and 9 bases from J; junction bases left unmatched: 5. This CDR3 comprises 17 residues. DNA for the CDR3: TGTGCCAGCAGTTTATGGGGACTAGCGGGAGGGCCGGGTGAGCAGTTCTTC. Translation gives CASSLWGLAGGPGEQFF.

The V and J genes are TRBV28 and TRBJ2-5; tentatively, D is TRBD1 or TRBD2 (5 bases each). Per the germline V gene, CDR1 is MDHEN and CDR2 is SYDVKM. This CDR3 has 17 residues. V was clipped by 4 bases and J by 5 bases, with 23 bases between them. CDR3 residues: CASSSHQRDLHSETQYF. The CDR3 DNA sequence: TGTGCCAGCAGTTCTCACCAGAGGGACCTGCATTCTGAGACCCAGTACTTC.